The 19 T cell receptor beta chains below all came from one sample that was sequenced in a study of OX40 agonist ivuxolimab in advanced cancers. The data were produced by immunoSEQ multiplex PCR, yet TCRdb's version contains in-frame clones alone and is incomplete. Altogether more than 100,000 clones are present, 90% being singletons, with the ten largest covering about 1.1%. The source was CD4+ or CD8+ T cells sorted from blood, collected in a trial of the OX40 agonist ivuxolimab. The source is an adult with an advanced solid tumor such as melanoma, head and neck, liver or kidney cancer.

This clone was recorded once. V is TRBV18 and J is TRBJ2-5; the D gene could be TRBD1 or TRBD2 (6 bases each). The CDR3 runs to 15 residues. Deletions cut 0 bases from V and 4 bases from J, with 12 bases between. Germline CDR1 and CDR2: KGHSH and LQKENI. CDR3 loop: CASSPPAQGGETQYF. DNA for the CDR3: TGTGCCAGCTCACCACCAGCACAGGGAGGAGAGACCCAGTACTTC. The full variable domain, its missing parts supplied by reference TRBV18 and TRBJ2-5, is NAGVMQNPRHLVRRRGQEARLRCSPMKGHSHVYWYRQLPEEGLKFMVYLQKENIIDESGMPKERFSAEFPKEGPSILRIQQVVRGDSAAYFCASSPPAQGGETQYFGPGTRLLVL.

This chain connects TRBV7-9 to TRBJ1-5; D remains unclear. Germline values: CDR1 SEHNR, CDR2 FQNEAQ (reference sequence). Trimming cost V 1 base and J 2 bases, with 6 bases left between them. The CDR3 runs 14 residues. CDR3 residues: CASSLEGGNQPQHF. CDR3 DNA sequence: TGTGCCAGCAGCTTAGAAGGCGGCAATCAGCCCCAGCATTTT.

This clone was counted a single time. In DNA form, the CDR3 reads TGTGCCAGCAGCTTACAGGCGGAGGGCGAAGCTTTCTTT. Protein product: CASSLQAEGEAFF. The rearrangement joins TRBV7-3 to TRBJ1-1; no firm D call. V was trimmed by 2 bases and J by 8 bases, leaving 12 bases between them. Germline CDR1 is SGHTA and CDR2 is FQGTGA. The CDR3 spans 13 residues.

CDR3 sequence: CASSLEGGGANEKLFF. DNA of the CDR3: TGCGCCAGCAGCTTGGAAGGTGGCGGGGCTAATGAAAAACTGTTTTTT. V and J are TRBV5-1 and TRBJ1-4, with D uncertain. V was shortened by 0 bases and J by 3 bases, with 12 bases between the two germline ends. CDR1 is SGHRS and CDR2 is YFSETQ in the germline V gene. The CDR3 totals 16 residues.

The rearrangement uses TRBV5-1 and TRBJ2-5, with D possibly being TRBD2 (5 bases). The J call could be wrong; TRBJ2-7 is a better fit for the DNA end. Germline CDR1 is SGHRS and CDR2 is YFSETQ. The CDR3 runs to 13 residues. The CDR3 nucleotides are TGCGCCAGCAGTTTGCCTAGCATCTACGAGCAGTACTTC. Its translation: CASSLPSIYEQYF.

This sequence joins TRBV7-6 and TRBJ2-3; 7 nucleotides align to TRBD2. V shed 5 bases, J shed 0 bases, and the junction held 11 bases outside the gene matches. Germline assignment: CDR1 SGHVS and CDR2 FNYEAQ. The CDR3 runs 17 residues. This chain's CDR3 is CASSPTGAGSSTDTQYF. CDR3 bases: TGTGCCAGCAGCCCCACCGGAGCGGGGTCTAGCACAGATACGCAGTATTTT. Filled out from reference TRBV7-6 and TRBJ2-3, the complete variable domain reads GAGVSQSPRYKVTKRGQDVALRCDPISGHVSLYWYRQALGQGPEFLTYFNYEAQQDKSGLPNDRFSAERPEGSISTLTIQRTEQRDSAMYRCASSPTGAGSSTDTQYFGPGTRLTVL.

The chain employs TRBV25-1 and TRBJ2-2, with D possibly matching TRBD1 (8 bases). Germline V CDR1 and CDR2: MGHDK, SYGVNS. The V and J ends lost 5 bases and 6 bases respectively, with 22 bases between them. The CDR3 length is 17 residues. CDR3 sequence: CASSTYWTGRAAGELFF. Here the CDR3 DNA reads TGTGCCAGCAGTACCTACTGGACAGGGAGGGCCGCCGGGGAGCTGTTTTTT.

The rearrangement uses TRBV27 and TRBJ2-7; 9 bases are shared with TRBD2. V shed 1 base, J shed 5 bases, and the junction held 9 bases outside the gene matches. Germline loops: CDR1 MNHEY, CDR2 SMNVEV (reference sequence). The CDR3 is 16 amino acids. CDR3 nucleotide sequence: TGTGCCAGCAGTTTATGGGCTAGCGGGGCTTTCGACGAGCAGTACTTC. Protein: CASSLWASGAFDEQYF.

The chain couples TRBV18 to TRBJ2-5; the match to TRBD2 covers 8 bases. The CDR3 is made up of 14 amino acids. Trimming at V came to 5 bases and at J to 2 bases, leaving 4 bases not matched to a gene. Germline-derived CDR1 and CDR2 are KGHSH and LQKENI. CDR3 DNA: TGTGCCAGCTCAGCAACTAGCGGTCAAGAGACCCAGTACTTC. Protein product: CASSATSGQETQYF.

The chain has TRBV10-3 and TRBJ2-1, with D perhaps TRBD1 (6 bases). Trimming stripped 6 bases from V and 9 bases from J, with 15 bases between. This CDR3 has 13 amino acids. Per the germline V gene, CDR1 is ENHRY and CDR2 is SYGVKD. DNA of the CDR3: TGTGCCATCAGCCCTCGACAGGCTGTTGAGCAGTTCTTC. Its translation: CAISPRQAVEQFF.

V usage is TRBV28 and J usage is TRBJ2-3, with D unclear. Trimming cost V 2 bases and J 0 bases, with 9 bases left between them. Germline CDR1 reads MDHEN; CDR2 reads SYDVKM. The CDR3 runs 15 residues. The CDR3 region has the DNA TGTGCCAGCAGTTTAAATAGTCCTAGCACAGATACGCAGTATTTT. Its protein is CASSLNSPSTDTQYF.

V usage is TRBV7-9 and J usage is TRBJ2-1, with TRBD2 identical over 7 bases. Losses at the gene ends were 7 bases for V and 8 bases for J; bases not matched to a gene: 17. The CDR3 runs to 16 residues. CDR1 SEHNR and CDR2 FQNEAQ come from the germline V gene (reference sequence). CDR3 sequence: CASNQVEAGLHHEQFF. Here the CDR3 DNA reads TGTGCCAGCAACCAAGTAGAGGCGGGACTACACCATGAGCAGTTCTTC.

The chain recombines TRBV19 with TRBJ2-6, with D possibly being TRBD1 (7 bases). CDR3 size: 18 residues. V shed 5 bases and J shed 0 bases, with 17 bases lying between them. Germline CDR1 and CDR2: LNHDA and SQIVND (reference sequence). CDR3 sequence: CASSGGGQLFSGANVLTF. The DNA for the CDR3 is TGTGCCAGTAGTGGAGGGGGACAGCTCTTCTCTGGGGCCAACGTCCTGACTTTC.

The chain carries TRBV7-9 and TRBJ1-3; no clear D gene. Trimming took off 0 bases at V and 0 bases at J, with 6 bases between the two ends. CDR1 and CDR2 from the germline V gene are SEHNR and FQNEAQ (reference sequence). The CDR3 has 15 residues. DNA for the CDR3: TGTGCCAGCAGCTTAGCCGTGGGCTCTGGAAACACCATATATTTT. Translating it yields CASSLAVGSGNTIYF.

The chain employs TRBV6-5 and TRBJ2-3; tentative D call: TRBD1 (6 bases). Germline V lookup: CDR1 MNHEY, CDR2 SVGAGI. The CDR3 contains 16 residues. The V end was cut by 2 bases, the J end by 4 bases, with 16 bases between. The CDR3 nucleotides read TGTGCCAGCAGTTACGGTAGTATAGCAGGGGCAGATACGCAGTATTTT. Encoded protein: CASSYGSIAGADTQYF.

V usage is TRBV28 and J usage is TRBJ1-4, with D perhaps TRBD1 (6 bases). Per the germline V gene, CDR1 is MDHEN and CDR2 is SYDVKM. The CDR3 totals 17 residues. V was shortened by 5 bases and J by 3 bases, with 19 bases between the two germline ends. The CDR3, as DNA: TGTGCCAGCAGTCCCGGGGCGGGGGCCTTGGCTAATGAAAAACTGTTTTTT. Its protein product is CASSPGAGALANEKLFF.

The J gene is TRBJ1-1, the V gene TRBV28; weak D call: TRBD1 (6 bases). The V gene's germline CDR1 is MDHEN and CDR2 SYDVKM. Trimming removed 7 bases at V and 1 base at J, with 16 bases between. The CDR3 has 15 residues. The CDR3 nucleotides read TGTGCCAGCATTCGGGGGGCGTTTGGGAACACTGAAGCTTTCTTT. Protein product: CASIRGAFGNTEAFF. Using reference TRBV28 and TRBJ1-1 for the parts outside the CDR3, the full variable domain is DVKVTQSSRYLVKRTGEKVFLECVQDMDHENMFWYRQDPGLGLRLIYFSYDVKMKEKGDIPEGYSVSREKKERFSLILESASTNQTSMYLCASIRGAFGNTEAFFGQGTRLTVV.

The chain uses TRBV28 and TRBJ1-3, with 7 nucleotides matching TRBD1. With V trimmed by 6 bases and J by 0 bases, 5 bases remained unmatched. CDR3 length: 15 residues. The germline gives CDR1 MDHEN, CDR2 SYDVKM. The CDR3 DNA sequence: TGTGCCAGCAGCCCAACAGGGGTCTCTGGAAACACCATATATTTT. It yields the protein CASSPTGVSGNTIYF.

The chain uses TRBV28 and TRBJ2-5; weak D call: TRBD2 (7 bases). There are 14 residues in the CDR3. The germline V gene has CDR1 MDHEN and CDR2 SYDVKM. V gave up 2 bases and J gave up 5 bases, with 12 bases separating them. CDR3: CASSLRGARETQYF. CDR3 coding DNA: TGTGCCAGCAGTTTACGGGGGGCTAGGGAGACCCAGTACTTC.